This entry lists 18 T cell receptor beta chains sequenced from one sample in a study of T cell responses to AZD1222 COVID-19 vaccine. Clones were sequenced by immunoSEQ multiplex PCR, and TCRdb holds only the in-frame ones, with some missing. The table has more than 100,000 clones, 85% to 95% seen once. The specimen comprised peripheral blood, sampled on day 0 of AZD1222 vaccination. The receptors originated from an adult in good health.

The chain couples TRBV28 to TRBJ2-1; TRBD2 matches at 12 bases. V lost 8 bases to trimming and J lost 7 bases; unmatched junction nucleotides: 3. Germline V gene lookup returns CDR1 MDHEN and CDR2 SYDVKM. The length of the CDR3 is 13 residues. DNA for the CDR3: TGTGCCAGCGTCGGGACTAGCGGGAATGAGCAGTTCTTC. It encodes CASVGTSGNEQFF.

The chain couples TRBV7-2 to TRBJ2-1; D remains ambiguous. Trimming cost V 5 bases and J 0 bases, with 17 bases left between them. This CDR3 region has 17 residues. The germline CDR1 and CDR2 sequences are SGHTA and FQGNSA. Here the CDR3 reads CASSARTVTTSYNEQFF. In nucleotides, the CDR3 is TGTGCCAGCAGCGCCCGAACAGTGACAACCTCCTACAATGAGCAGTTCTTC.

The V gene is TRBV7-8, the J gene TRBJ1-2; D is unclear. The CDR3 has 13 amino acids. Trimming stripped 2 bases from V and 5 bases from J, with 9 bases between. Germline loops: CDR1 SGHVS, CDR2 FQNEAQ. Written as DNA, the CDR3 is TGTGCCAGCAGCTTAAGCTCTGGGTATGGCTACACCTTC. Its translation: CASSLSSGYGYTF.

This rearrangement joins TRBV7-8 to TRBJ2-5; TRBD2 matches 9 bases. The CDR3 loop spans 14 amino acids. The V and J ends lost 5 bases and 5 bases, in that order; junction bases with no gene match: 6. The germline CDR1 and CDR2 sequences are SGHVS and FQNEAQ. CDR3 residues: CASSPAGGEETQYF. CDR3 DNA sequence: TGTGCCAGCAGCCCAGCGGGGGGCGAGGAGACCCAGTACTTC.

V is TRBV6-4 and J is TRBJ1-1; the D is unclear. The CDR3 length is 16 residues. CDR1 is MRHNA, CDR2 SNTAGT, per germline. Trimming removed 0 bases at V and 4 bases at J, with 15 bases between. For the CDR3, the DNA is TGTGCCAGCAGTGACTCTAGTTCTGGGGTCGGCACTGAAGCTTTCTTT. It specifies CASSDSSSGVGTEAFF.

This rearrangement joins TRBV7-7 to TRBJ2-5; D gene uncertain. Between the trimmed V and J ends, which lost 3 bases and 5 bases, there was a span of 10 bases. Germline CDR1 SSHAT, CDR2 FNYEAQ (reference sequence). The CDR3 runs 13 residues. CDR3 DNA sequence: TGTGCCAGCAGCTTCGGCCCTGGCGAGACCCAGTACTTC. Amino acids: CASSFGPGETQYF.

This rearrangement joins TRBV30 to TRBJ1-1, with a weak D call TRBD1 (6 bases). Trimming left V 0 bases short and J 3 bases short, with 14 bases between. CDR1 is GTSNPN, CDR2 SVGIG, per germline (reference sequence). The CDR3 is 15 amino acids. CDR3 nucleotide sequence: TGTGCCTGGAGTGTTGGCGGGGGCCCCCACACTGAAGCTTTCTTT. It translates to CAWSVGGGPHTEAFF.

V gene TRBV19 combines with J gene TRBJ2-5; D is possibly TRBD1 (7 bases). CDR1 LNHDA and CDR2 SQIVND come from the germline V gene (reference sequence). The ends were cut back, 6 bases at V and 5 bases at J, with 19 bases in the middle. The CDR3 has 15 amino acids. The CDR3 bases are TGTGCCAGTAGCCAATATCCAGGGGGGTCGGAGACCCAGTACTTC. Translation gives CASSQYPGGSETQYF.

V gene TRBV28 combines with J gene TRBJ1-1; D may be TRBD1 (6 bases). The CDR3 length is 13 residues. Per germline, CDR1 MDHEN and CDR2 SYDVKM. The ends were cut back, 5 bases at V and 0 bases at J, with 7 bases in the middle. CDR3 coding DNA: TGTGCCAGCAGTAGGGGGATGAACACTGAAGCTTTCTTT. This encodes CASSRGMNTEAFF.

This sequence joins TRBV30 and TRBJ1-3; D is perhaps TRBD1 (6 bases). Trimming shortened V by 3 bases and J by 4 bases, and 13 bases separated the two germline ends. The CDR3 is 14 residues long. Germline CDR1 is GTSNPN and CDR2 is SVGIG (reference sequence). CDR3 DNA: TGTGCCTGGAGAGATCAGGGGTCAGGAAACACCATATATTTT. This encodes CAWRDQGSGNTIYF.

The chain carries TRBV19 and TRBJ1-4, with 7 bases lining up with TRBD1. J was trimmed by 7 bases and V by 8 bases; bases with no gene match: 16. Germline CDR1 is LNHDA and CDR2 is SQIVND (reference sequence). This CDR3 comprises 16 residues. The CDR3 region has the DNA TGTGCCAGTGGCACAACAGGGGCCGTCGTAGGTGAAAAACTGTTTTTT. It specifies CASGTTGAVVGEKLFF.

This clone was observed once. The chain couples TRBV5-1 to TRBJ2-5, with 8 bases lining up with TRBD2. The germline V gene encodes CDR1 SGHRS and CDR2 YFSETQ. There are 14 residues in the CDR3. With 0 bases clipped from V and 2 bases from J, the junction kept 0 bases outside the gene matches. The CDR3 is CASSLGGGQETQYF. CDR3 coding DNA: TGCGCCAGCAGCTTGGGCGGGGGGCAAGAGACCCAGTACTTC.

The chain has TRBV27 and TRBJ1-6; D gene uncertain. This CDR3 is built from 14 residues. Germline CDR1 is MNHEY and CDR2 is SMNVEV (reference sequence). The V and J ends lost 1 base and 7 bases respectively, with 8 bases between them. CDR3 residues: CASSLWATNSPLHF. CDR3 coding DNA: TGTGCCAGCAGTTTATGGGCCACAAATTCACCCCTCCACTTT.

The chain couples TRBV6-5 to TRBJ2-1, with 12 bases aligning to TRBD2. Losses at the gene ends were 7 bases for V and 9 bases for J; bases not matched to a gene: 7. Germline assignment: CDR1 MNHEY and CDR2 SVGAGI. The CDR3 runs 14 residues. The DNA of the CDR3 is TGTGCCAGCAATCGACTAGCGGGAGAAGGTGAGCAGTTCTTC. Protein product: CASNRLAGEGEQFF.

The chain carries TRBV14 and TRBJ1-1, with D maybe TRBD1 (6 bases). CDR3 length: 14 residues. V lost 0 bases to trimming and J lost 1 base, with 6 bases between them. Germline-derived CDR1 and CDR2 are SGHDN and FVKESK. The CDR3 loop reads CASSQEQGNTEAFF. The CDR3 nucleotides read TGTGCCAGCAGCCAAGAACAGGGGAACACTGAAGCTTTCTTT.

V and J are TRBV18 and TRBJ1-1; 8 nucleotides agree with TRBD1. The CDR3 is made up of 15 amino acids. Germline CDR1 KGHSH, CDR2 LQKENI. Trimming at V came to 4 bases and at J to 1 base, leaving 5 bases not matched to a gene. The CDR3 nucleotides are TGTGCCAGCTCACGGTCGGGACAGGAGAACACTGAAGCTTTCTTT. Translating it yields CASSRSGQENTEAFF.

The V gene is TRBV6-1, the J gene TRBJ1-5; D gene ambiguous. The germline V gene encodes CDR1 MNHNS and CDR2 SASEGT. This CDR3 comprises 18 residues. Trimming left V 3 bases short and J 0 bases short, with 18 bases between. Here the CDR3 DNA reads TGTGCCAGCAGTGAGAGGGTCCGCGTCGTCAATAGCAATCAGCCCCAGCATTTT. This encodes CASSERVRVVNSNQPQHF.

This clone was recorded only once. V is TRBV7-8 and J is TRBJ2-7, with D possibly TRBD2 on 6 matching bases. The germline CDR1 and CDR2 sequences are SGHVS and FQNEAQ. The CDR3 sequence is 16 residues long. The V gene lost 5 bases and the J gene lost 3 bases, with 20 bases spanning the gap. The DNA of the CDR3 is TGTGCCAGCAGCCGGACGGAGATGACTAGTCTCTACGAGCAGTACTTC. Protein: CASSRTEMTSLYEQYF.